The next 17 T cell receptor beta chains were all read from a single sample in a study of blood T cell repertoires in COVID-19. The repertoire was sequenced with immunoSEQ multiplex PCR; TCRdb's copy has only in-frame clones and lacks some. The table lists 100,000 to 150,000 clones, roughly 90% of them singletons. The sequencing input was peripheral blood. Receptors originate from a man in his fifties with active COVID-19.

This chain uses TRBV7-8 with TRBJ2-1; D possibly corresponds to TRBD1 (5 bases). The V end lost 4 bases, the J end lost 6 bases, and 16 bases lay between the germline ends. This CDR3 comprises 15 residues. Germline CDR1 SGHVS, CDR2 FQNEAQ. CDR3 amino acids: CASSSGQGISNEQFF. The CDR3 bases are TGTGCCAGCAGCTCCGGGCAGGGTATATCCAATGAGCAGTTCTTC.

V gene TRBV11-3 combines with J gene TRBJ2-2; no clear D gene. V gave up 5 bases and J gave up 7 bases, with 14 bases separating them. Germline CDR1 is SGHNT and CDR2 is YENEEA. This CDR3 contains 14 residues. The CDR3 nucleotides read TGTGCCAGCAGCCCTTTGATCTCCGGCGGGGAGCTGTTTTTT. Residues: CASSPLISGGELFF.

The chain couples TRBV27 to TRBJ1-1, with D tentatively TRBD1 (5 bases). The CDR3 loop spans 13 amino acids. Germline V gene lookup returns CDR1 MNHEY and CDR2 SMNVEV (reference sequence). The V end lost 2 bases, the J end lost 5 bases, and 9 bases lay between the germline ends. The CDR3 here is CASSLQGRTEAFF. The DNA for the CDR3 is TGTGCCAGCAGTTTACAGGGAAGGACTGAAGCTTTCTTT.

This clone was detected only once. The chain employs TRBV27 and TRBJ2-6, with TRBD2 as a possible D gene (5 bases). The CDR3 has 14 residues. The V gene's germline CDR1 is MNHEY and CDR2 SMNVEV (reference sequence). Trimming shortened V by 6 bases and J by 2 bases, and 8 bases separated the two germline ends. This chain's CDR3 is CASSWGAGANVLTF. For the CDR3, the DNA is TGTGCCAGCAGCTGGGGAGCTGGGGCCAACGTCCTGACTTTC.

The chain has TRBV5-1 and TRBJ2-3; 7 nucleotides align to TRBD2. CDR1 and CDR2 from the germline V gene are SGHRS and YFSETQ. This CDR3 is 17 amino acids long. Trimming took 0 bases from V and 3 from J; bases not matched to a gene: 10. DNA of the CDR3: TGCGCCAGCAGCTTGGTAGCACAGATCGGGAGGACAGATACGCAGTATTTT. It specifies CASSLVAQIGRTDTQYF.

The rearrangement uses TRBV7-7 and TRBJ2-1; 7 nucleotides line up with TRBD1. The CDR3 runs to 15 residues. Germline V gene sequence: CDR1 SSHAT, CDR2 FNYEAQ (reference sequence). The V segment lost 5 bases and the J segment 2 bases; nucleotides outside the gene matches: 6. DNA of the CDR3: TGTGCCAGCAGCCCCGGGACAGTCACCTACAATGAGCAGTTCTTC. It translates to CASSPGTVTYNEQFF.

CDR3 loop: CASSLSGGSSYNEQFF. CDR3 coding DNA: TGTGCCAGCAGCTTATCCGGCGGGAGTAGCTACAATGAGCAGTTCTTC. The chain uses TRBV7-2 and TRBJ2-1; 7 bases align to TRBD2. V shed 2 bases, J shed 3 bases, and the junction held 7 bases outside the gene matches. Germline-derived CDR1 and CDR2 are SGHTA and FQGNSA. This CDR3 region has 16 residues.

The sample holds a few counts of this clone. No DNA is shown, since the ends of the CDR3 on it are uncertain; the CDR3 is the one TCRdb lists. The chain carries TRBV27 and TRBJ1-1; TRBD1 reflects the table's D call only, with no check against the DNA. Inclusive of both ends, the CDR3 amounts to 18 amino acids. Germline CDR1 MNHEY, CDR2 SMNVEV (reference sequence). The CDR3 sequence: CASSSPTGFGNGNTEAFF.

For the CDR3, the DNA is TGTGCCAGAGCCCGGTACGGGAGCTCCTACAATGAGCAGTTCTTC. Translation gives CARARYGSSYNEQFF. The chain combines TRBV9 with TRBJ2-1; D is possibly TRBD2 (6 bases). Germline CDR1 is SGDLS and CDR2 is YYNGEE. Trimming removed 8 bases at V and 0 bases at J, with 15 bases between. The CDR3 covers 15 residues.

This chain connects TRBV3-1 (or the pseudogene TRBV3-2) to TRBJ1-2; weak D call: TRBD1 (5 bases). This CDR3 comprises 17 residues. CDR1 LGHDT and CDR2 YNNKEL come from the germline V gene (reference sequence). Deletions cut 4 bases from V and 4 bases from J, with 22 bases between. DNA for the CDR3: TGTGCCAGCAGCCCGGACATCCATTCTATTAAGGGCTATGGCTACACCTTC. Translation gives CASSPDIHSIKGYGYTF.

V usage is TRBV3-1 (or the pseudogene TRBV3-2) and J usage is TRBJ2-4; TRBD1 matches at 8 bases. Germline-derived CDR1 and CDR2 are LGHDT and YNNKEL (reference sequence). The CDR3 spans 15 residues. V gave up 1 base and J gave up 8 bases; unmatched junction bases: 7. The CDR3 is CASSQGGQAWDIQYF. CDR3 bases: TGTGCCAGCAGCCAAGGGGGACAGGCCTGGGACATTCAGTACTTC.

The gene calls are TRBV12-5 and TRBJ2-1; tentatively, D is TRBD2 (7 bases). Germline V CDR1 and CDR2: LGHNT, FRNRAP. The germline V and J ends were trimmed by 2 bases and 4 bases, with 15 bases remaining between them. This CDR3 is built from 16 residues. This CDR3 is CASGLKRGGQYNEQFF. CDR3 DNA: TGTGCTAGTGGTTTGAAAAGGGGGGGGCAATACAATGAGCAGTTCTTC.

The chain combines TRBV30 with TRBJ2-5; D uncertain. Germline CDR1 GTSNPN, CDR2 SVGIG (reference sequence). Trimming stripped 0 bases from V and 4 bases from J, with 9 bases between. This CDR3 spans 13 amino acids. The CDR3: CAWSVSPGETQYF. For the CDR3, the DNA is TGTGCCTGGAGTGTTTCACCGGGAGAGACCCAGTACTTC.

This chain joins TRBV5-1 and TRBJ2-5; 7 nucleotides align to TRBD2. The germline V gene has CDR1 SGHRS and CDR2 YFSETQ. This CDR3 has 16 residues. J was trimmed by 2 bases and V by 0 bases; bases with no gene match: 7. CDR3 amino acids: CASSLAGGGDQETQYF. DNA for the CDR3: TGCGCCAGCAGCTTGGCCGGCGGGGGTGATCAAGAGACCCAGTACTTC.

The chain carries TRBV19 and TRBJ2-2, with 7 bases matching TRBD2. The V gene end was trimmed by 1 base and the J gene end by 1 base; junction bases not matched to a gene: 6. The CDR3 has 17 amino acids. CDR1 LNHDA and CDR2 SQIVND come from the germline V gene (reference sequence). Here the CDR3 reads CASSIVGGGKNTGELFF. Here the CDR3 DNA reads TGTGCCAGTAGTATAGTCGGGGGAGGGAAGAACACCGGGGAGCTGTTTTTT.

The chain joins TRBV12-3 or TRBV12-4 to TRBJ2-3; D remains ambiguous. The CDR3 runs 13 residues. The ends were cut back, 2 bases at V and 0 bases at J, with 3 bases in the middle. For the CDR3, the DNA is TGTGCCAGCAGTTTACCTAGCACAGATACGCAGTATTTT. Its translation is CASSLPSTDTQYF.

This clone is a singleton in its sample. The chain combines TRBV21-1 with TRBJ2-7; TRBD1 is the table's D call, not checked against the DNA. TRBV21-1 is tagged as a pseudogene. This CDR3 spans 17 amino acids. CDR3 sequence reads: CASSKSDRKVILRKQYV. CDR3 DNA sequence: TGTGCCAGCAGCAAGTCGGACAGGAAAGTAATACTACGGAAGCAGTACGTC.